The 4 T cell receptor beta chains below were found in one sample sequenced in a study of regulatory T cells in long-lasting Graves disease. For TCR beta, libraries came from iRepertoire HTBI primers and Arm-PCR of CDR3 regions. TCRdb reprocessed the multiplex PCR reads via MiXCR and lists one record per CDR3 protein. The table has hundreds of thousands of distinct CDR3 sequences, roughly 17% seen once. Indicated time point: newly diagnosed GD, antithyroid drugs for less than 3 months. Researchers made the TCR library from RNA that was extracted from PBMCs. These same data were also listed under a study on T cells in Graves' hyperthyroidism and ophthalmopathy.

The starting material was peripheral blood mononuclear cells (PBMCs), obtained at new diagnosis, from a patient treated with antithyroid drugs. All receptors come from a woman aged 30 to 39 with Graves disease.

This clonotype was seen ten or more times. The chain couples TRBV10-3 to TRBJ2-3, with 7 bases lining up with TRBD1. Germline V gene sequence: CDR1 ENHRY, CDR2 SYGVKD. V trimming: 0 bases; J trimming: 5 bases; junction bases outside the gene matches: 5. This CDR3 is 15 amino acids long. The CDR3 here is CAISESGDRGDTQYF. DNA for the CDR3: TGTGCCATCAGTGAGTCCGGGGACAGAGGAGATACGCAGTATTTT.

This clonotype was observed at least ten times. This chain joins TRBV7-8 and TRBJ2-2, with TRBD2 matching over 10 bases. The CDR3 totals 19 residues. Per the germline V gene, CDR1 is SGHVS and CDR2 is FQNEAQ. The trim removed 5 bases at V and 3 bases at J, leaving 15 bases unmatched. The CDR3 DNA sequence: TGTGCCAGCAGCCTACATCCGGGACTAGCGAAGACCTACACCGGGGAGCTGTTTTTT. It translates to CASSLHPGLAKTYTGELFF.

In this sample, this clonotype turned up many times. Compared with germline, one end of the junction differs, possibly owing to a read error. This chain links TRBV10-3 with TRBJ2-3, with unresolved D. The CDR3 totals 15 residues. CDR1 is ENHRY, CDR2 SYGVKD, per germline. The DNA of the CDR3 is TGTGCCACCAGTACCGGTGGTCGCCGCACAGATACGCAGTATTTT. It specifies CATSTGGRRTDTQYF.

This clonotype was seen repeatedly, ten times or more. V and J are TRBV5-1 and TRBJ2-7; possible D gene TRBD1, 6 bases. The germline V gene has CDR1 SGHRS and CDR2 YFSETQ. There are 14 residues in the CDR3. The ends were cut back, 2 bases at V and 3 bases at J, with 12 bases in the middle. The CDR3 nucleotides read TGCGCCAGCAGCTTAGGGACAACCGACTACGAGCAGTACTTC. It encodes CASSLGTTDYEQYF.